This T cell receptor (beta chain) was captured in a study of cytomegalovirus exposure and HLA in healthy donors. General observations from the study: Reportedly, TCR beta sequences accurately predicted HLA-A and HLA-B alleles in most subjects. Roughly uniform sequencing depth across donors was assumed, possibly incorrectly.

PCR amplification relied on 60 Vbeta primers (plus 13 Jbeta primers). Clones were sequenced by immunoSEQ multiplex PCR, and TCRdb holds only the in-frame ones, with some missing. This table has about 120,000 clones, 78% appearing once. The germline V gene has CDR1 SGHRS and CDR2 YFSETQ. This CDR3 has 14 amino acids. V was cut by 4 bases and J by 5 bases, with 15 bases left in between. Note on this clone: Its cognate antigen is unknown.

The chain joins TRBV5-1 to TRBJ2-5; possible D gene TRBD2, 7 bases. Sequences were obtained from PBMCs. The origin of this receptor is a woman in her 30s in good health and CMV-seropositive. CDR3 region: CASSEGGREETQYF. CDR3 DNA: TGCGCCAGCAGCGAGGGGGGGCGTGAGGAGACCCAGTACTTC.